Listed below are T cell receptor beta chains from one sample, sequenced in a study of early T cells in non-severe SARS-CoV-2 infection. TCRdb re-derived calls from the 5' RACE reads in MiXCR, one entry per CDR3 protein. The data hold 20,000 to 25,000 distinct CDR3 sequences, with approximately 5.8% observed a single time. The sequences come from whole blood, collected at baseline. Every receptor here comes from an adult who was a healthcare worker with PCR-confirmed SARS-CoV-2 infection or an uninfected control (not recorded which). The CDR3 runs from the conserved cysteine through the conserved F or W. The order of the fields is D gene, V gene, J gene, clone size, CDR3 protein, CDR3 DNA. D genes are given only for firm matches. Clone sizes are given selectively: once, few, many, or a class where the clone is expanded.

.,TRBV28,TRBJ1-1,many,CASSDPGPFVTEAFF,TGTGCCAGCAGTGACCCGGGGCCCTTCGTTACTGAAGCTTTCTTT
.,TRBV27,TRBJ1-6,many,CASSWGLENSPLHF,TGTGCCAGCAGTTGGGGGCTTGAGAATTCACCCCTCCACTTT
.,TRBV19,TRBJ1-2,.,CASRPAPRTYGYTF,TGTGCCAGTAGACCCGCGCCGAGGACATATGGCTACACCTTC
TRBD1,TRBV12-3/TRBV12-4,TRBJ1-3,many,CASNLDRASGNTIYF,TGTGCCAGCAACCTGGACAGGGCCTCTGGAAACACCATATATTTT
.,TRBV7-3,TRBJ2-2,many,CASRAGDTGELFF,TGTGCCAGCAGAGCAGGGGACACCGGGGAGCTGTTTTTT
.,TRBV7-8,TRBJ2-5,few,CASRPGLETQYF,TGTGCCAGCAGGCCGGGGTTGGAGACCCAGTACTTC
.,TRBV6-5,TRBJ1-2,many,CASSYSIGSNYGYTF,TGTGCCAGCAGTTACTCGATAGGCAGTAACTATGGCTACACCTTC
.,TRBV27,TRBJ2-3,many,CASSLFFPPDTQYF,TGTGCCAGCAGTTTATTTTTCCCGCCAGATACGCAGTATTTT
TRBD1,TRBV27,TRBJ1-2,few,CASRIVGQGGYGYTF,TGTGCCAGCAGGATAGTCGGACAGGGAGGCTATGGCTACACCTTC
TRBD1,TRBV7-2,TRBJ2-7,many,CASSHTGDEQYF,TGTGCCAGCAGCCACACAGGGGACGAGCAGTACTTC
.,TRBV4-3,TRBJ2-7,.,CASSQDLGDTCEQYF,TGCGCCAGCAGCCAAGATCTCGGGGACACCTGCGAGCAGTACTTC
TRBD1,TRBV11-1,TRBJ1-1,.,CASSLVPGTANTEAFF,TGTGCCAGCAGCTTAGTCCCCGGGACAGCGAACACTGAAGCTTTCTTT
.,TRBV21-1,TRBJ1-4,medium-sized,CASSHLTGFLSDEKLFF,TGTGCCAGCAGCCATTTGACGGGTTTTCTTTCGGATGAAAAACTGTTTTTT
.,TRBV4-3,TRBJ2-3,many,CASSQAARGGGAADTQYF,TGCGCCAGCAGCCAAGCCGCTCGGGGAGGGGGGGCAGCAGATACGCAGTATTTT
.,TRBV5-1,TRBJ1-1,.,CASSPAKGIPEAFF,TGCGCCAGCAGTCCCGCAAAGGGTATCCCTGAAGCTTTCTTT
.,TRBV20-1,TRBJ1-2,few,CSARDPAEGYGYTF,TGCAGTGCTAGAGATCCGGCGGAGGGCTATGGCTACACCTTC
TRBD2,TRBV24-1,TRBJ2-3,many,CAAGRGRSTDTQYF,TGTGCCGCGGGGAGGGGACGGAGCACAGATACGCAGTATTTT
.,TRBV7-2,TRBJ2-1,few,CASSLVVLREQFF,TGTGCCAGCAGCTTAGTGGTCCTGAGAGAGCAGTTCTTC
.,TRBV14,TRBJ2-5,many,CASSQNLDSGEYF,TGTGCCAGCAGCCAGAACTTAGACAGCGGCGAGTACTTC
.,TRBV7-2,TRBJ1-6,.,CASSLLGRSLHF,TGTGCCAGCAGCTTATTGGGGAGGTCCCTCCACTTT
.,TRBV6-5,TRBJ2-1,.,CASLYGVGRDNEQFF,TGTGCCAGCCTCTACGGGGTCGGGCGCGACAATGAGCAGTTCTTC
.,TRBV29-1,TRBJ2-6,many,CSVEVSGANVLTF,TGCAGCGTTGAGGTCTCTGGGGCCAACGTCCTGACTTTC
TRBD1,TRBV2,TRBJ2-1,few,CASTDGTEANEQFF,TGTGCCAGCACTGACGGGACAGAAGCCAATGAGCAGTTCTTC